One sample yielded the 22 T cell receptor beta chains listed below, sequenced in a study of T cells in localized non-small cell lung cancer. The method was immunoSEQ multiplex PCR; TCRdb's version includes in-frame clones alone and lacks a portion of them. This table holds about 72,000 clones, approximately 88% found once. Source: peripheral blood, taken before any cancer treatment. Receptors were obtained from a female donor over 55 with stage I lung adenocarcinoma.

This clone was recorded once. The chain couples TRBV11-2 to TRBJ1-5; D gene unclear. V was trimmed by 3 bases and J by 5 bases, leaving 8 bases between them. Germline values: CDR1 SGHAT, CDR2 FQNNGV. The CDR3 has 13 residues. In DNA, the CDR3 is TGTGCCAGCAGCTTTTTTATCGATCAGCCCCAGCATTTT. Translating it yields CASSFFIDQPQHF.

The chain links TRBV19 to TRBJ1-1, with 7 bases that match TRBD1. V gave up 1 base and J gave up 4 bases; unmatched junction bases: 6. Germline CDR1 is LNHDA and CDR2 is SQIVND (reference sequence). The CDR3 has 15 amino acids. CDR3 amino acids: CASSIAEGAATEAFF. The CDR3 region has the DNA TGTGCCAGTAGTATAGCGGAGGGGGCGGCCACTGAAGCTTTCTTT.

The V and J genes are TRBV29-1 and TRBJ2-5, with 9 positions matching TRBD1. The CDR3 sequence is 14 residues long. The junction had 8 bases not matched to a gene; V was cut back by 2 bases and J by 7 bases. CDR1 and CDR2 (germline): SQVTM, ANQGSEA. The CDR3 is CSVEMLQGAGTQYF. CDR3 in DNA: TGCAGCGTTGAAATGCTACAGGGGGCCGGGACCCAGTACTTC.

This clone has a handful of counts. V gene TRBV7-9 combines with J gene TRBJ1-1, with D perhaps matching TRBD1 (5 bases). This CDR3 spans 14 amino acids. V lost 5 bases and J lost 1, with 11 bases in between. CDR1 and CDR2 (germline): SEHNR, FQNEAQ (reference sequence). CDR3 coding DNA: TGTGCCAGCAGCCAGGGCCAGGGGAACACTGAAGCTTTCTTT. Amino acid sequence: CASSQGQGNTEAFF.

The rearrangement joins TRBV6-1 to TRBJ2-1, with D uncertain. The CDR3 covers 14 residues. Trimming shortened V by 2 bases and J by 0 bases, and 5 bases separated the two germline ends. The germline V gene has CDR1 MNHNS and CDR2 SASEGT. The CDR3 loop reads CASSENVSYNEQFF. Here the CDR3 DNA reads TGTGCCAGCAGTGAAAACGTCTCCTACAATGAGCAGTTCTTC.

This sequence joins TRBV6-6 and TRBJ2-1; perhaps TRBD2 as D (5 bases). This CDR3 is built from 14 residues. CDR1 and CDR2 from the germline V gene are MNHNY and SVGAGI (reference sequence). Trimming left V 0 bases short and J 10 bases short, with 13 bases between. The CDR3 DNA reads TGTGCCAGCAGTTACTCGCGAGGACTTCAAGAGCAGTTCTTC. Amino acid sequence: CASSYSRGLQEQFF.

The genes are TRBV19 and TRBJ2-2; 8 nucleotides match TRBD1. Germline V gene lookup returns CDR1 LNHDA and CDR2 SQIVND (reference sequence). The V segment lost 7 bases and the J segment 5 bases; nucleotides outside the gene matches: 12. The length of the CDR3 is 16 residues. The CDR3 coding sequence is TGTGCCAGTACCCCCAGGTCCAGGGGGCGTACCGGGGAGCTGTTTTTT. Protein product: CASTPRSRGRTGELFF. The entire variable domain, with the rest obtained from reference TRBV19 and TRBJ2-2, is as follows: DGGITQSPKYLFRKEGQNVTLSCEQNLNHDAMYWYRQDPGQGLRLIYYSQIVNDFQKGDIAEGYSVSREKKESFPLTVTSAQKNPTAFYLCASTPRSRGRTGELFFGEGSRLTVL.

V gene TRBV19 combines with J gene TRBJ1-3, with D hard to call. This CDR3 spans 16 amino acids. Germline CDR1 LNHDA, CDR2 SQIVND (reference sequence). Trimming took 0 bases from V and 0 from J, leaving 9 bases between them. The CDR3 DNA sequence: TGTGCCAGTAGTATAGAGGGCAGCCGCTCTGGAAACACCATATATTTT. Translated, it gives CASSIEGSRSGNTIYF.

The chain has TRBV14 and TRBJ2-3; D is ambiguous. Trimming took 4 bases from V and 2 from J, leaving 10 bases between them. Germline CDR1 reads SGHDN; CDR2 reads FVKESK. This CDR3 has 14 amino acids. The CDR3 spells CASSLRHFTDTQYF. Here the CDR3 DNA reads TGTGCCAGCAGCCTCCGACACTTCACAGATACGCAGTATTTT.

CDR3 DNA: TGTGCCAGCAGCCAACAGGGGGCAGGCGCAGATACGCAGTATTTT. It codes for CASSQQGAGADTQYF. The V call is TRBV5-4, the J call TRBJ2-3; 9 nucleotides line up with TRBD1. The CDR3 is made up of 15 amino acids. Germline V gene sequence: CDR1 SGHNT, CDR2 YYREEE (reference sequence). Unmatched junction bases numbered 7, after V lost 4 bases and J lost 4 bases. Full variable domain (rest looked up from reference TRBV5-4 and TRBJ2-3): ETGVTQSPTHLIKTRGQQVTLRCSSQSGHNTVSWYQQALGQGPQFIFQYYREEENGRGNFPPRFSGLQFPNYSSELNVNALELDDSALYLCASSQQGAGADTQYFGPGTRLTVL.

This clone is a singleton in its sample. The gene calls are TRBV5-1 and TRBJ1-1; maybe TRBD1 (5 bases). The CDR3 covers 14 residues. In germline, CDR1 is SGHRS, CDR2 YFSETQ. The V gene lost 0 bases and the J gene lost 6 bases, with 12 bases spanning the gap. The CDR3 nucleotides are TGCGCCAGCAGCTTGGGTGGGGGGGAGGCTGAAGCTTTCTTT. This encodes CASSLGGGEAEAFF.

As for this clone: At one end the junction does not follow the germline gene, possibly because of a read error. The CDR3 region has the DNA TGTGCCAGTAGACGAACCGGGACATTAATTTTT. Translating gives CASRRTGTLIF. The V call is TRBV19, the J call TRBJ1-4; perhaps TRBD1 as D (6 bases). The CDR3 loop spans 11 amino acids. Germline V CDR1 and CDR2: LNHDA, SQIVND (reference sequence). Complete variable domain (other parts from reference TRBV19 and TRBJ1-4): DGGITQSPKYLFRKEGQNVTLSCEQNLNHDAMYWYRQDPGQGLRLIYYSQIVNDFQKGDIAEGYSVSREKKESFPLTVTSAQKNPTAFYLCASRRTGTLIFGSGTQLSVL.

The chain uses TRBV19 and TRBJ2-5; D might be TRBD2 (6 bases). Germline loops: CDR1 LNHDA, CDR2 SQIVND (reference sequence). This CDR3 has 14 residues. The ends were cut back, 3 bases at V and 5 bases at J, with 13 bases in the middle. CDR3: CASSILGAGETQYF. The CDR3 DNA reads TGTGCCAGTAGTATTTTAGGGGCGGGGGAGACCCAGTACTTC.

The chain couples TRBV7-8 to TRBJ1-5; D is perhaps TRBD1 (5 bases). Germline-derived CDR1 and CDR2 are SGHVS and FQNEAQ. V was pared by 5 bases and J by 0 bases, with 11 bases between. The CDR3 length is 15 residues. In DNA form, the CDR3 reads TGTGCCAGCAGCACGACAGAAAATAGCAATCAGCCCCAGCATTTT. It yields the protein CASSTTENSNQPQHF.

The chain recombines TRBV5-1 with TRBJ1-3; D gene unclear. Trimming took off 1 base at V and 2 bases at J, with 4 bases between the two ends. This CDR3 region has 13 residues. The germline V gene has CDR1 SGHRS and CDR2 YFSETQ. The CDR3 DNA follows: TGCGCCAGCAGCTTGAGCCCTGGAAACACCATATATTTT. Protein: CASSLSPGNTIYF.

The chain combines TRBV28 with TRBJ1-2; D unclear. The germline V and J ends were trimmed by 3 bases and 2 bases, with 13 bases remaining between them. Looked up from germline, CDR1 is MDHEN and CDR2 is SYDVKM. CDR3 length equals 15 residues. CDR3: CASSFPGQRNYGYTF. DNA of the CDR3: TGTGCCAGCAGTTTTCCTGGGCAGAGGAACTATGGCTACACCTTC.

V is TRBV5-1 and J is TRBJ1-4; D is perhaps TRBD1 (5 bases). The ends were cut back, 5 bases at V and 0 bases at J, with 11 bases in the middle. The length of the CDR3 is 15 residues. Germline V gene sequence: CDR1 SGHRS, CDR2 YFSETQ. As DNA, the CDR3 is TGCGCCAGCAGGCCCGGGGGTACAACTAATGAAAAACTGTTTTTT. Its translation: CASRPGGTTNEKLFF.

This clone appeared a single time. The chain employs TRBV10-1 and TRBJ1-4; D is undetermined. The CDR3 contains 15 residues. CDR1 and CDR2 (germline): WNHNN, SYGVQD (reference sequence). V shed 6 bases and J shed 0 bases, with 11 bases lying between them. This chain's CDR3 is CASRASWTTNEKLFF. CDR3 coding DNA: TGCGCCAGCAGGGCCTCTTGGACAACTAATGAAAAACTGTTTTTT.

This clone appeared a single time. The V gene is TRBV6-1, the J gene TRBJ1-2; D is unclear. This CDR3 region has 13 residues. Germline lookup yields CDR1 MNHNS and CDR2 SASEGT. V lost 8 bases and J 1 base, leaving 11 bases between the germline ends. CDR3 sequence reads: CASQRSHNYGYTF. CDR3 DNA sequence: TGTGCCAGCCAAAGAAGTCATAACTATGGCTACACCTTC.

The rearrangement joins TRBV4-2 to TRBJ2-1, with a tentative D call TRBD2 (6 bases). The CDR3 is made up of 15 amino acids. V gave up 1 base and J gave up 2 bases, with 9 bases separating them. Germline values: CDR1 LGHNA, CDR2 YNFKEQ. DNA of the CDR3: TGTGCCAGCAGCCAAGTTAGCGGAACCTACAATGAGCAGTTCTTC. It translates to CASSQVSGTYNEQFF.

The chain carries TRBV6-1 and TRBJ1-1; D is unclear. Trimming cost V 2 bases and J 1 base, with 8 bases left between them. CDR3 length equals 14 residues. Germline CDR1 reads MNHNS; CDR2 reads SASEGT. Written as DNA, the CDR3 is TGTGCCAGCAGTGAACATTTAGGGAACACTGAAGCTTTCTTT. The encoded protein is CASSEHLGNTEAFF.

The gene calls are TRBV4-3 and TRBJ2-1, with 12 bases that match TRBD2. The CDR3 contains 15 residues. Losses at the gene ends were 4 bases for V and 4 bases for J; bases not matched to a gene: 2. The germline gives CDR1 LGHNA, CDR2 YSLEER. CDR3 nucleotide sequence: TGCGCCAGCAGCCCCGGGACTAGCGGGTACAATGAGCAGTTCTTC. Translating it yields CASSPGTSGYNEQFF.